This T cell receptor (beta chain) came from a study of T cells in women clearing cervical HPV infection. Overall study: Controls' single incident HPV16 infection cleared within 12 months without precancer. Blood came at first lesion visit for cases, post-clearance for controls.

All donors had a single incident cervical HPV16 infection, not prevalent. For this clone: As yet, its antigen is unknown. The read is 3 residues too short to cover the CDR3 end, so that end is filled in from the germline J gene.

Clones were read by immunoSEQ multiplex PCR, and TCRdb kept only the in-frame ones, dropping some. The repertoire table contains 30,000 to 45,000 clones. Study-level results: CIN3+ cases had significantly higher TCR richness than controls; evenness did not differ.

The V end was cut by 3 bases, the J end by 3 bases, with 15 bases between. This CDR3 has 16 amino acids. CDR1 is KGHSH and CDR2 is LQKENI in the germline V gene. The specimen was blood buffy coat. V and J are TRBV18 and TRBJ2-1, with D uncertain. The TCR comes from a woman aged 18 to 75 with a cervical HPV16 infection that either progressed to CIN3+ or cleared (not recorded which). This chain's CDR3 is CASSPRQNRYYNEQFF. The sequenced CDR3 bases are TGTGCCAGCTCACCCAGGCAGAACCGGTACTACAATGAG.